This T cell receptor (beta chain) was captured in a study of blood T cells in healthy people across ages. The study's findings and limits: Since the PBMCs were unsorted, naive and antigen-experienced cells could not be conclusively compared.

About this clonotype itself: Its antigen is not identified.

A second PCR, run for about 7 to 11 cycles, used a sample-barcoded 5' primer plus a J-beta primer mix. TCRdb recomputed calls from the 5' RACE reads with MiXCR, one row per CDR3 protein. The table lists 850,000 to 1,100,000 distinct CDR3 sequences, 30% to 40% of them singletons. Germline CDR1 and CDR2: SGHRS and YFSETQ. This CDR3 is 12 amino acids long. V shed 0 bases and J shed 8 bases, with 6 bases lying between them. The rearrangement joins TRBV5-1 to TRBJ1-3; D gene ambiguous. The source of this sequence is a man between 18 and 35 years old in good health. The source material was blood. Here the CDR3 DNA reads TGCGCCAGCAGCTTGGAGGGAGACACCATATATTTT. It codes for CASSLEGDTIYF. The whole variable domain, filled in from reference TRBV5-1 and TRBJ1-3, reads KAGVTQTPRYLIKTRGQQVTLSCSPISGHRSVSWYQQTPGQGLQFLFEYFSETQRNKGNFPGRFSGRQFSNSRSEMNVSTLELGDSALYLCASSLEGDTIYFGEGSWLTVV.